A single sample is the source of the 17 T cell receptor beta chains below, sequenced in a study of spatial heterogeneity in lung cancer. Study outcomes and limitations: Tumoral mutation counts were tracked by counts of expanded intratumoral alpha and beta TCRs.

MiXCR, applied by TCRdb to the 5' RACE reads, yields one record per CDR3 protein. The sample comprises 100,000 or so distinct CDR3 sequences, under 4.5% of which are singletons, and 21% rests with the top ten. Their antigens are not known. Time point specified: sample taken at primary tumor resection. The sample here was lung tumor tissue, taken at surgery. The receptors derive from a male donor with early-stage non-small cell lung cancer.

This clonotype occurred many times. The V and J genes are TRBV3-1 and TRBJ2-3; weak D call: TRBD2 (6 bases). Trimming left V 4 bases short and J 14 bases short, with 25 bases between. The CDR3 totals 15 residues. The V gene's germline CDR1 is LGHDT and CDR2 YNNKEL (reference sequence). CDR3 coding DNA: TGTGCCAGCAGCCCCGACTCGTCGTGGGAGCGGGCGCTGTATTTT. Protein: CASSPDSSWERALYF.

This clonotype was counted many times. CDR3 DNA sequence: TGTGCCAGCTCACCACCCTCTCAGCCCTACGAGCAGTACTTC. Translating gives CASSPPSQPYEQYF. V usage is TRBV18 and J usage is TRBJ2-7, with D unresolved. Germline V gene data show CDR1 as KGHSH and CDR2 as LQKENI. Trimming shortened V by 0 bases and J by 2 bases, and 8 bases separated the two germline ends. The CDR3 runs 14 residues.

This clonotype came up many times. The chain is built from TRBV6-6 and TRBJ1-2; a possible D gene is TRBD1 (5 bases). Germline V gives CDR1 MNHNY, CDR2 SVGAGI (reference sequence). The CDR3 consists of 13 residues. The V gene lost 5 bases and the J gene lost 9 bases, with 16 bases spanning the gap. This CDR3 is CASSTGRGARYTF. The CDR3 coding sequence is TGTGCCAGCAGTACCGGTCGGGGCGCGCGCTACACCTTC.

This clonotype showed up many times. The chain carries TRBV28 and TRBJ2-1; 8 nucleotides align to TRBD1. The germline V gene encodes CDR1 MDHEN and CDR2 SYDVKM. With V trimmed by 6 bases and J by 12 bases, 10 bases remained unmatched. The CDR3 has 13 residues. The CDR3 sequence: CASRNSGGVGQFF. The CDR3 coding sequence is TGTGCCAGCAGGAACTCAGGGGGCGTTGGGCAGTTCTTC.

This clonotype was observed a few times. The rearrangement links TRBV6-1 to TRBJ2-7, with D unclear. CDR3 length: 13 residues. V dropped 0 bases and J dropped 1 base, with 4 bases sitting between them. Germline assignment: CDR1 MNHNS and CDR2 SASEGT. Written as DNA, the CDR3 is TGTGCCAGCAGTGAAGCGGGGTCCTACGAGCAGTACTTC. It is translated as CASSEAGSYEQYF.

This clonotype has a handful of counts. V usage is TRBV6-1 and J usage is TRBJ1-4, with 8 bases that match TRBD1. Germline CDR1 is MNHNS and CDR2 is SASEGT. This CDR3 comprises 15 residues. J lost 7 bases, V lost 6 bases, and 10 bases had no gene match. CDR3: CASSPTGAGGEKLFF. The DNA for the CDR3 is TGTGCCAGCAGCCCGACAGGGGCTGGGGGTGAAAAACTGTTTTTT.

This clonotype has more than one count but fewer than ten. The chain links TRBV5-1 to TRBJ2-3, with TRBD2 matching over 7 bases. Trimming cost V 1 base and J 3 bases; bases outside gene matches: 8. This CDR3 comprises 16 residues. Germline CDR1 is SGHRS and CDR2 is YFSETQ. CDR3: CASSLTSGIVTDTQYF. The CDR3 region has the DNA TGCGCCAGCAGCTTGACGAGCGGGATAGTTACAGATACGCAGTATTTT. The entire variable domain, with the rest obtained from reference TRBV5-1 and TRBJ2-3, is as follows: KAGVTQTPRYLIKTRGQQVTLSCSPISGHRSVSWYQQTPGQGLQFLFEYFSETQRNKGNFPGRFSGRQFSNSRSEMNVSTLELGDSALYLCASSLTSGIVTDTQYFGPGTRLTVL.

This clonotype has ten or more counts. The V and J genes are TRBV11-2 and TRBJ2-5, with D unclear. V lost 5 bases and J lost 5, with 18 bases in between. Germline assignment: CDR1 SGHAT and CDR2 FQNNGV. The CDR3 is 15 amino acids. The chain's CDR3 is CASSETIPSVETQYF. In DNA form, the CDR3 reads TGTGCCAGCAGCGAAACGATACCTAGTGTTGAGACCCAGTACTTC.

The table lists this clonotype with many counts. The V and J genes are TRBV7-9 and TRBJ2-3; 10 bases map to TRBD1. There are 14 residues in the CDR3. Germline V gene data show CDR1 as SEHNR and CDR2 as FQNEAQ (reference sequence). Trimming at V came to 6 bases and at J to 1 base, leaving 1 base not matched to a gene. CDR3 sequence (DNA): TGTGCCAGCAGAGGGACAGGGGGCACAGATACGCAGTATTTT. Translating it yields CASRGTGGTDTQYF.

This clonotype was detected many times. The chain recombines TRBV6-5 with TRBJ2-1; perhaps TRBD2 as D (6 bases). The V and J ends lost 0 bases and 7 bases respectively, with 13 bases between them. The CDR3 has 15 amino acids. Germline lookup yields CDR1 MNHEY and CDR2 SVGAGI. The CDR3 is CASSYSWRDGNEQFF. The CDR3, as DNA: TGTGCCAGCAGTTACTCTTGGCGGGACGGGAATGAGCAGTTCTTC.

This clonotype was found many times. The chain links TRBV5-1 to TRBJ2-1; 12 bases line up with TRBD2. The CDR3 spans 16 residues. From germline, CDR1 is SGHRS and CDR2 YFSETQ. The ends lost 4 bases at V and 5 bases at J; junction bases unmatched: 7. The CDR3 DNA reads as TGCGCCAGCAGCCCGCTGCTAGCGGGAGGGGACAATGAGCAGTTCTTC. The encoded protein is CASSPLLAGGDNEQFF.

The sample holds many counts of this clonotype. Here the CDR3 DNA reads TGTGCCAGTAGTATAGTCGGGAAAGACAATGAGCAGTTCTTC. Its protein is CASSIVGKDNEQFF. The chain combines TRBV19 with TRBJ2-1, with D tentatively TRBD2 (5 bases). There are 14 residues in the CDR3. Per the germline V gene, CDR1 is LNHDA and CDR2 is SQIVND (reference sequence). Between the trimmed V and J ends, which lost 1 base and 5 bases, there was a span of 9 bases.

This clonotype has at least ten counts. The V gene is TRBV7-9, the J gene TRBJ2-7; 11 positions agree with TRBD2. V shed 5 bases and J 3 bases; nucleotides not matched to a gene: 15. The CDR3 has 18 residues. Germline CDR1 reads SEHNR; CDR2 reads FQNEAQ (reference sequence). The CDR3 is CASSLWPGLAEGSYEQYF. In DNA form, the CDR3 reads TGTGCCAGCAGCCTTTGGCCGGGACTAGCGGAGGGGAGCTACGAGCAGTACTTC.

This clonotype has more than one count but fewer than ten. The CDR3 coding sequence is TGTGCCAGCAGCCCACCCCCCGGGAGGAAGGGTACTAACTATGGCTACACCTTC. It codes for CASSPPPGRKGTNYGYTF. The chain uses TRBV12-3 or TRBV12-4 and TRBJ1-2; D ambiguous. V lost 6 bases and J lost 0, with 23 bases in between. The CDR3 is 18 residues long.

This clonotype was seen at least ten times. J is TRBJ1-4 and V is TRBV28; D is possibly TRBD1 (5 bases). The germline CDR1 and CDR2 sequences are MDHEN and SYDVKM. Trimming removed 6 bases from V and 7 bases from J, with 18 bases in between. The CDR3 is made up of 15 amino acids. As DNA, the CDR3 is TGTGCCAGCAGCCACGCCATGGGGGTCCCTGAAAAACTGTTTTTT. Encoded protein: CASSHAMGVPEKLFF.

This clonotype was seen many times. CDR3: CASSSLAGFSTDTQYF. CDR3 nucleotides: TGTGCCAGCAGTTCCCTAGCGGGATTTTCCACAGATACGCAGTATTTT. V and J are TRBV6-5 and TRBJ2-3, with TRBD2 matching over 9 bases. Trimming at V came to 4 bases and at J to 2 bases, leaving 7 bases not matched to a gene. This CDR3 contains 16 residues. CDR1 is MNHEY, CDR2 SVGAGI, per germline.

This clonotype has a count of ten or more. The chain has TRBV10-2 and TRBJ2-3; 11 bases match TRBD2. Trimming at V came to 5 bases and at J to 5 bases, leaving 9 bases not matched to a gene. Germline loops: CDR1 WSHSY, CDR2 SAAADI. This CDR3 contains 16 residues. CDR3: CASSSPTSGKGDTQYF. The CDR3 nucleotides are TGCGCCAGCAGTTCCCCGACTAGCGGGAAGGGAGATACGCAGTATTTT.